The source of this T cell receptor (beta chain) is a study of chemoradiotherapy in HPV16-positive cancers. Generated by immunoSEQ multiplex PCR, the TCRdb table keeps only in-frame clones and is missing some. Among about 68,000 clones listed, around nine tenths were seen once. V was shortened by 0 bases and J by 4 bases, with 4 bases between the two germline ends. In germline, CDR1 is SGHDT, CDR2 YYEEEE. The CDR3 length is 12 residues. The clonotype originates from a human donor with HPV-associated anogenital cancer. The chain recombines TRBV5-6 with TRBJ1-1, with D hard to call. The specimen was blood, collected from a patient who underwent chemoradiotherapy. CDR3 sequence reads: CASSLVRTEAFF. The CDR3 nucleotides read TGTGCCAGCAGCTTGGTCCGCACTGAAGCTTTCTTT.